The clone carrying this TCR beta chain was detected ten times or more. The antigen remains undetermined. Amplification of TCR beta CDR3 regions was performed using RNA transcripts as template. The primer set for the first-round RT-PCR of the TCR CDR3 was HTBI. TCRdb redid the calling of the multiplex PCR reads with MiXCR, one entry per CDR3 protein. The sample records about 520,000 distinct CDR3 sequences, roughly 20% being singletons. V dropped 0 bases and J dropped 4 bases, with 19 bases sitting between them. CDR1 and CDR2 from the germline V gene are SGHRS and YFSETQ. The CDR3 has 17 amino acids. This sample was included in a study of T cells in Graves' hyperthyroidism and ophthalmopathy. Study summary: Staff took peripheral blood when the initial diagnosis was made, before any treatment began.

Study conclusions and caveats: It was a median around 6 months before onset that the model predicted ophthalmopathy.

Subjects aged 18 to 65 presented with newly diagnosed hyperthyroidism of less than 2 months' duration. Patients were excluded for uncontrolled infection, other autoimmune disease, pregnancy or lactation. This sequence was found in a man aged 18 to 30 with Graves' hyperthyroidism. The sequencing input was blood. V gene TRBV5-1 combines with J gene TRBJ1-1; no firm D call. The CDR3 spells CASSLEGTGYGSTEAFF. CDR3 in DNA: TGCGCCAGCAGCTTGGAGGGTACCGGGTACGGTAGCACTGAAGCTTTCTTT. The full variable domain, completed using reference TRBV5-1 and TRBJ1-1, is KAGVTQTPRYLIKTRGQQVTLSCSPISGHRSVSWYQQTPGQGLQFLFEYFSETQRNKGNFPGRFSGRQFSNSRSEMNVSTLELGDSALYLCASSLEGTGYGSTEAFFGQGTRLTVV.